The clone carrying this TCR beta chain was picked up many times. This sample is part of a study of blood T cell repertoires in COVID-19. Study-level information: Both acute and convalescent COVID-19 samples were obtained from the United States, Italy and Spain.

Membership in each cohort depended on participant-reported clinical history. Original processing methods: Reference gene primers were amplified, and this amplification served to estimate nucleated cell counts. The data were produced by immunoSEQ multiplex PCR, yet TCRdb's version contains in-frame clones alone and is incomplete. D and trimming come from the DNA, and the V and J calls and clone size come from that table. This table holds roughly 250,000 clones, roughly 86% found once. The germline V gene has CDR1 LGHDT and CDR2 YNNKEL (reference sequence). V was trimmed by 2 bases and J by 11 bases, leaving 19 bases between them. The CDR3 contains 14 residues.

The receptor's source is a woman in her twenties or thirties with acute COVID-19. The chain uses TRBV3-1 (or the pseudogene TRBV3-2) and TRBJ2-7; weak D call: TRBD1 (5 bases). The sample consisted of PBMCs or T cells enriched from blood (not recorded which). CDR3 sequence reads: CASSQRSGPGIEYF. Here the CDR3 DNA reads TGTGCCAGCAGCCAACGGTCCGGACCAGGGATTGAGTACTTC.